This T cell receptor beta chain was documented in a study of response to subunit inactivated influenza vaccine. Points from the study as a whole: The authors suggested that few new T cells are recruited per seasonal influenza vaccination.

Germline CDR1 is MDHEN and CDR2 is SYDVKM. V dropped 6 bases and J dropped 8 bases, with 8 bases sitting between them. CDR3 length equals 11 residues. TCRdb independently ran MiXCR on the RT-PCR reads; one entry per CDR3 protein. The sample contains hundreds of thousands of distinct CDR3 sequences, 11% to 15% of which appear only once. This clonotype appeared a single time. What it binds is not known. The sample consisted of PBMCs from blood, taken around 14 days before vaccination. The chain combines TRBV28 with TRBJ2-1, with no clear D. The clonotype was recovered from a middle-aged man who received an inactivated influenza vaccine. The CDR3 DNA reads as TGTGCCAGCAGGGAAAGGGATGAGCAGTTCTTC. This translates into CASRERDEQFF. The variable domain in full, with the rest retrieved from reference TRBV28 and TRBJ2-1, is DVKVTQSSRYLVKRTGEKVFLECVQDMDHENMFWYRQDPGLGLRLIYFSYDVKMKEKGDIPEGYSVSREKKERFSLILESASTNQTSMYLCASRERDEQFFGPGTRLTVL.